The following is a T cell receptor (beta chain) sequence with its context. Its antigen is still unknown. The source of the sample is a study of regulatory T cells. Findings and caveats of the study: Hydrophobic residues at CDR3 positions 6 and 7 were enriched in conventional CD4+ T cells of CD3G-deficient patients. In patients, unique TRB V-J pairs were restricted and V/J usage skewed, especially in Tregs.

All CD3G-deficient patients showed autoimmunity, more severe in two. Patients aged 2 to 39 years had fewer naive T cells. Sorting split CD4+ cells into CD25-high CD127-low Tregs and CD25-low CD127-high conventional T cells. Amplification used 52 TRBV primers and 13 TRBJ primers. The method was immunoSEQ multiplex PCR; TCRdb's version includes in-frame clones alone and lacks a portion of them. The sample contains over 30,000 clones, about 94% of which appear only once. The CDR3 sequence is 14 residues long. The germline V gene encodes CDR1 MDHEN and CDR2 SYDVKM. V was pared by 3 bases and J by 7 bases, with 13 bases between.

The clonotype originates from a child aged 2-15 years with CD3G deficiency. This sequence joins TRBV28 and TRBJ1-3; D unclear. Sequenced: conventional CD4+ T cells sorted from blood. DNA for the CDR3: TGTGCCAGCAGTTTCGCTGGGTCGGGGAACACCATATATTTT. As protein: CASSFAGSGNTIYF.